These 7 T cell receptor beta chains came from one sample sequenced in a study of PD-1 blockade in classical Hodgkin lymphoma. TCRdb's table, derived via immunoSEQ multiplex PCR, lists solely in-frame clones and lacks some. The sample holds 25,000 to 35,000 clones, roughly nine tenths seen once. Time point indicated: cycle 4 day 1 (C4D1), after more than 5 weeks of nivolumab. Each and every patient relapsed after autologous stem cell transplantation, and patients got differing brentuximab vedotin exposure. From thawed PBMCs, CD4+ T cells were purified using magnetic negative selection. Material: CD4+ T cells from blood, obtained before the fourth cycle of nivolumab. Every receptor here comes from a human donor with classical Hodgkin lymphoma.

This chain connects TRBV11-3 to TRBJ1-1, with D uncertain. This CDR3 region has 14 residues. Germline loops: CDR1 SGHNT, CDR2 YENEEA. Between the trimmed V and J ends, which lost 3 bases and 1 base, there was a span of 9 bases. In DNA form, the CDR3 reads TGTGCCAGCAGCTTTTCCGGGAGGAACACTGAAGCTTTCTTT. As protein: CASSFSGRNTEAFF.

The chain links TRBV7-6 to TRBJ1-4; D is possibly TRBD1 (6 bases). CDR3 length: 16 amino acids. V lost 6 bases and J 6 bases, leaving 20 bases between the germline ends. CDR1 is SGHVS and CDR2 is FNYEAQ in the germline V gene. CDR3 region: CASSPVLGAQDEKLFF. The DNA for the CDR3 is TGTGCCAGCAGTCCTGTCCTGGGGGCGCAGGATGAAAAACTGTTTTTT. Drawing the rest from reference TRBV7-6 and TRBJ1-4, the complete variable domain is GAGVSQSPRYKVTKRGQDVALRCDPISGHVSLYWYRQALGQGPEFLTYFNYEAQQDKSGLPNDRFSAERPEGSISTLTIQRTEQRDSAMYRCASSPVLGAQDEKLFFGSGTQLSVL.

The J gene is TRBJ2-5, the V gene TRBV27; 7 bases match TRBD2. Germline values: CDR1 MNHEY, CDR2 SMNVEV (reference sequence). The CDR3 is made up of 14 amino acids. V trimming: 2 bases; J trimming: 0 bases; junction bases outside the gene matches: 0. In DNA form, the CDR3 reads TGTGCCAGCAGTTTAGGGGGGGACCAAGAGACCCAGTACTTC. As protein: CASSLGGDQETQYF.

This clone was detected only once. This sequence joins TRBV6-1 and TRBJ2-7; TRBD1 is a possible D gene (6 bases). This CDR3 region has 13 residues. The V gene lost 6 bases and the J gene lost 5 bases, with 14 bases spanning the gap. Germline CDR1 and CDR2: MNHNS and SASEGT. The CDR3 region has the DNA TGTGCCAGCAGCCCCCTTGGGGGCCACGAGCAGTACTTC. It translates to CASSPLGGHEQYF.

The J gene is TRBJ2-7, the V gene TRBV13; unclear D gene. The CDR3 contains 14 residues. The V end lost 5 bases, the J end lost 4 bases, and 15 bases lay between the germline ends. Germline V gene data show CDR1 as PRHDT and CDR2 as FYEKMQ (reference sequence). CDR3 in amino acids: CASSPDPNGYEQYF. CDR3 coding DNA: TGTGCCAGCAGCCCGGACCCGAACGGATACGAGCAGTACTTC.

The chain employs TRBV21-1 and TRBJ2-7. TRBV21-1 is termed a pseudogene. The CDR3 is 15 amino acids. The chain's CDR3 is CASSKEGTPVHEQYF. CDR3 DNA sequence: TGTGCCAGCAGCAAAGAAGGGACCCCCGTCCACGAGCAGTACTTC.

The chain links TRBV19 to TRBJ2-2, with a weak D call TRBD1 (6 bases). The CDR3 spans 15 residues. CDR1 and CDR2 from the germline V gene are LNHDA and SQIVND (reference sequence). Trimming removed 3 bases from V and 3 bases from J, with 11 bases in between. In DNA, the CDR3 is TGTGCCAGTAGTATTGGGGGCGCCGACACCGGGGAGCTGTTTTTT. Translating it yields CASSIGGADTGELFF.